Presented here are 26 T cell receptor beta chains from one specimen sequenced in a study of Ad26.COV2.S vaccination and SARS-CoV-2 variants. Sequencing used immunoSEQ multiplex PCR; TCRdb keeps in-frame clones, though not all of them. The repertoire holds a few hundred thousand clones, with roughly 80% as singletons. As for treatment: some 20 received Ad26.COV2.S at low or high dose, single or two shots; several received placebo; per-sample allocation not given. Sample collection was performed on day 63 after the first vaccine or placebo injection. The material was peripheral blood, obtained in a trial of Ad26.COV2.S vaccine versus placebo. The receptors here all came from a person between 18 and 60 years old who received the Ad26.COV2.S COVID-19 vaccine or a placebo.

The chain combines TRBV10-1 with TRBJ2-1; no clear D. The CDR3 runs to 19 residues. The V gene lost 0 bases and the J gene lost 2 bases, with 20 bases spanning the gap. Per the germline V gene, CDR1 is WNHNN and CDR2 is SYGVQD (reference sequence). The CDR3 spells CASSESVPAYPWTYNEQFF. The CDR3 bases are TGCGCCAGCAGTGAGTCGGTACCGGCTTACCCTTGGACCTACAATGAGCAGTTCTTC.

This rearrangement joins TRBV5-1 to TRBJ2-7; 7 nucleotides line up with TRBD2. CDR1 is SGHRS and CDR2 is YFSETQ in the germline V gene. Trimming at V came to 9 bases and at J to 3 bases, leaving 12 bases not matched to a gene. The CDR3 runs to 14 residues. The CDR3 sequence: CATALAAGNYEQYF. CDR3 in DNA: TGCGCCACCGCCCTAGCGGCGGGGAACTACGAGCAGTACTTC. The variable domain in full, with the rest retrieved from reference TRBV5-1 and TRBJ2-7, is KAGVTQTPRYLIKTRGQQVTLSCSPISGHRSVSWYQQTPGQGLQFLFEYFSETQRNKGNFPGRFSGRQFSNSRSEMNVSTLELGDSALYLCATALAAGNYEQYFGPGTRLTVT.

The chain uses TRBV30 and TRBJ1-4; D is unresolved. The CDR3 is 14 residues long. V was trimmed by 0 bases and J by 8 bases, leaving 13 bases between them. From germline, CDR1 is GTSNPN and CDR2 SVGIG (reference sequence). CDR3 sequence reads: CAWSVSRLREKLFF. The CDR3 nucleotides read TGTGCCTGGAGTGTATCGAGGTTACGGGAAAAACTGTTTTTT.

Note on this clone: Other nucleotide sequences in the sample specify the same CDR3. V is TRBV5-1 and J is TRBJ1-5, with unresolved D. The germline V gene has CDR1 SGHRS and CDR2 YFSETQ. The CDR3 length is 13 residues. Trimming pared 0 bases from V and 5 bases from J, leaving 6 bases between. The CDR3 coding sequence is TGCGCCAGCAGCTTGGACGGGGATCAGCCCCAGCATTTT. Translating it yields CASSLDGDQPQHF.

The chain combines TRBV18 with TRBJ1-2; a possible D gene is TRBD1 (6 bases). Germline V gene data show CDR1 as KGHSH and CDR2 as LQKENI. V was trimmed by 10 bases and J by 5 bases, leaving 14 bases between them. This CDR3 is 12 amino acids long. The CDR3: CATQQGSYGYTF. The CDR3 DNA is TGTGCCACTCAACAGGGTAGTTATGGCTACACCTTC.

This chain connects TRBV27 to TRBJ1-5; D not certain. V was pared by 3 bases and J by 7 bases, with 13 bases between. The CDR3 length is 14 residues. CDR1 and CDR2 (germline): MNHEY, SMNVEV (reference sequence). The CDR3 here is CASSFAGLGQPQHF. DNA of the CDR3: TGTGCCAGCAGTTTCGCAGGATTGGGACAGCCCCAGCATTTT.

The chain links TRBV19 to TRBJ1-1; 9 nucleotides line up with TRBD1. V shed 7 bases, J shed 8 bases, and the junction held 11 bases outside the gene matches. Germline V gives CDR1 LNHDA, CDR2 SQIVND (reference sequence). The CDR3 loop spans 14 amino acids. The CDR3 coding sequence is TGTGCCAGTAACCCGACAGGGGGAAGCTTAGAAGCTTTCTTT. This codes for CASNPTGGSLEAFF.

The V and J genes are TRBV11-1 and TRBJ1-6; perhaps TRBD1 as D (5 bases). V lost 5 bases and J 11 bases, leaving 13 bases between the germline ends. Germline assignment: CDR1 SGHAT and CDR2 FQDESV (reference sequence). This CDR3 has 13 amino acids. The CDR3 reads CASSPGQYPPLHF. The CDR3 nucleotides are TGTGCCAGCAGCCCCGGACAATACCCACCCCTCCACTTT.

The chain carries TRBV6-5 and TRBJ2-2; no firm D call. CDR1 MNHEY and CDR2 SVGAGI come from the germline V gene. The CDR3 consists of 14 residues. Trimming removed 6 bases at V and 4 bases at J, with 12 bases between. CDR3: CASSGFPGTGELFF. The CDR3 DNA reads as TGTGCCAGCAGCGGGTTTCCGGGCACCGGGGAGCTGTTTTTT.

The chain is built from TRBV10-2 and TRBJ2-7; 7 nucleotides align to TRBD2. CDR1 is WSHSY, CDR2 SAAADI, per germline. The CDR3 is 15 amino acids. V shed 4 bases and J 1 base; nucleotides not matched to a gene: 7. CDR3 amino acids: CASSGGGRVSYEQYF. The CDR3 nucleotides read TGCGCCAGCAGTGGTGGGGGGAGGGTATCCTACGAGCAGTACTTC.

The chain has TRBV14 and TRBJ1-3, with D perhaps matching TRBD1 (5 bases). The germline V gene encodes CDR1 SGHDN and CDR2 FVKESK. V gave up 1 base and J gave up 1 base, with 8 bases separating them. This CDR3 region has 15 residues. The CDR3 DNA is TGTGCCAGCAGCCAAGTGGGGGGTTCTGGAAACACCATATATTTT. Translation gives CASSQVGGSGNTIYF.

The chain uses TRBV6-5 and TRBJ1-2, with TRBD1 identical over 7 bases. V lost 7 bases, J lost 1 base, and 3 bases stayed unmatched. Germline V CDR1 and CDR2: MNHEY, SVGAGI. This CDR3 is built from 13 residues. CDR3 sequence (DNA): TGTGCCAGCAAGAGGGACAGTAACTATGGCTACACCTTC. It specifies CASKRDSNYGYTF.

The J gene is TRBJ2-3, the V gene TRBV12-3 or TRBV12-4; perhaps TRBD1 as D (5 bases). V dropped 3 bases and J dropped 4 bases, with 8 bases sitting between them. The CDR3 has 13 residues. The chain's CDR3 is CASSFQGPDTQYF. DNA for the CDR3: TGTGCCAGCAGTTTTCAGGGCCCAGATACGCAGTATTTT.

V usage is TRBV7-9 and J usage is TRBJ1-1; no clear D. Germline V CDR1 and CDR2: SEHNR, FQNEAQ (reference sequence). V lost 8 bases to trimming and J lost 8 bases, with 3 bases between them. This CDR3 contains 8 residues. In DNA form, the CDR3 reads TGTGCCAGCCCGGAAGCTTTCTTT. Amino acid sequence: CASPEAFF. Combining the CDR3 with reference TRBV7-9 and TRBJ1-1 gives the whole variable domain DTGVSQNPRHKITKRGQNVTFRCDPISEHNRLYWYRQTLGQGPEFLTYFQNEAQLEKSRLLSDRFSAERPKGSFSTLEIQRTEQGDSAMYLCASPEAFFGQGTRLTVV.

The chain is built from TRBV5-1 and TRBJ1-6; D is possibly TRBD1 (6 bases). Germline CDR1 and CDR2: SGHRS and YFSETQ. This CDR3 region has 15 residues. Deletions cut 2 bases from V and 7 bases from J, with 13 bases between. The CDR3 region has the DNA TGCGCCAGCAGCTTCTTAGGCGGGGGCAATTCACCCCTCCACTTT. Its translation: CASSFLGGGNSPLHF. The variable domain in full, with the rest retrieved from reference TRBV5-1 and TRBJ1-6, is KAGVTQTPRYLIKTRGQQVTLSCSPISGHRSVSWYQQTPGQGLQFLFEYFSETQRNKGNFPGRFSGRQFSNSRSEMNVSTLELGDSALYLCASSFLGGGNSPLHFGNGTRLTVT.

The J gene is TRBJ1-2, the V gene TRBV29-1; a possible D gene is TRBD1 (6 bases). Germline values: CDR1 SQVTM, CDR2 ANQGSEA. The CDR3 extends over 14 amino acids. V lost 2 bases and J lost 8, with 18 bases in between. CDR3 amino acids: CSVEWWPSQGGYTF. For the CDR3, the DNA is TGCAGCGTTGAATGGTGGCCTTCCCAGGGGGGCTACACCTTC.

The gene calls are TRBV4-3 and TRBJ1-1; D might be TRBD1 (6 bases). CDR1 and CDR2 from the germline V gene are LGHNA and YSLEER. V dropped 4 bases and J dropped 2 bases, with 17 bases sitting between them. The CDR3 consists of 16 residues. CDR3 DNA: TGCGCCAGCAGCCGACTATTAGGGGGGGCTAACACTGAAGCTTTCTTT. Its protein product is CASSRLLGGANTEAFF.

About this clone itself: Other DNA sequences in this specimen translate into the identical CDR3. The V gene is TRBV18, the J gene TRBJ1-5, with unresolved D. The CDR3 contains 13 residues. Germline lookup yields CDR1 KGHSH and CDR2 LQKENI. The ends were cut back, 3 bases at V and 1 base at J, with 4 bases in the middle. As DNA, the CDR3 is TGTGCCAGCTCACCGGGAAGCAATCAGCCCCAGCATTTT. Translated: CASSPGSNQPQHF.

V usage is TRBV18 and J usage is TRBJ2-1; D is unclear. V was pared by 0 bases and J by 9 bases, with 9 bases between. CDR1 and CDR2 (germline): KGHSH, LQKENI. The CDR3 length is 13 residues. For the CDR3, the DNA is TGTGCCAGCTCACCACCGAGCGAATTTGAGCAGTTCTTC. Translating it yields CASSPPSEFEQFF.

CDR3 bases: TGTGCCAGCTCACCACAAGGGGAAAATGAAAAACTGTTTTTT. Protein: CASSPQGENEKLFF. This sequence joins TRBV18 and TRBJ1-4; perhaps TRBD1 as D (5 bases). Trimming took off 1 base at V and 5 bases at J, with 8 bases between the two ends. The CDR3 runs to 14 residues. Germline V lookup: CDR1 KGHSH, CDR2 LQKENI. The whole variable domain, remainder taken from reference TRBV18 and TRBJ1-4, is NAGVMQNPRHLVRRRGQEARLRCSPMKGHSHVYWYRQLPEEGLKFMVYLQKENIIDESGMPKERFSAEFPKEGPSILRIQQVVRGDSAAYFCASSPQGENEKLFFGSGTQLSVL.

The chain links TRBV15 to TRBJ1-2, with TRBD1 identical over 7 bases. CDR3 length: 15 residues. V dropped 5 bases and J dropped 4; count of bases not matched to a gene: 10. The germline gives CDR1 LNHNV, CDR2 YYDKDF (reference sequence). CDR3 region: CATSLSLGGSYGYTF. For the CDR3, the DNA is TGTGCCACCAGCCTGAGCCTAGGGGGCTCCTATGGCTACACCTTC.

The chain is built from TRBV6-5 and TRBJ2-5; 8 bases fit TRBD1. The CDR3 is 14 amino acids. The V gene's germline CDR1 is MNHEY and CDR2 SVGAGI. Trimming took 4 bases from V and 2 from J; bases not matched to a gene: 3. CDR3 residues: CASSSRTGQETQYF. The CDR3 bases are TGTGCCAGCAGTTCCCGGACAGGGCAAGAGACCCAGTACTTC.

CDR3 amino acids: CSHLRLPEAFF. The CDR3 DNA sequence: TGCAGCCATCTAAGGTTGCCTGAAGCTTTCTTT. This chain joins TRBV29-1 and TRBJ1-1, with unresolved D. Germline-derived CDR1 and CDR2 are SQVTM and ANQGSEA. The CDR3 runs 11 residues. V gave up 8 bases and J gave up 6 bases, with 13 bases separating them.

J is TRBJ2-1 and V is TRBV3-1 (or the pseudogene TRBV3-2), with D uncertain. V was shortened by 0 bases and J by 11 bases, with 8 bases between the two germline ends. The CDR3 has 12 residues. Germline V gene sequence: CDR1 LGHDT, CDR2 YNNKEL (reference sequence). CDR3 loop: CASSQDRSKQFF. The CDR3 DNA follows: TGTGCCAGCAGCCAAGATAGAAGTAAGCAGTTCTTC.

V is TRBV19 and J is TRBJ1-2; D possibly corresponds to TRBD1 (5 bases). In germline, CDR1 is LNHDA, CDR2 SQIVND (reference sequence). The CDR3 length is 15 residues. V was shortened by 4 bases and J by 4 bases, with 16 bases between the two germline ends. In DNA form, the CDR3 reads TGTGCCAGTAGTAGACAATGGGGGTCCGTCTATGGCTACACCTTC. It encodes CASSRQWGSVYGYTF.

The chain joins TRBV15 to TRBJ2-5; D is perhaps TRBD1 or TRBD2 (5 bases each). V was cut by 3 bases and J by 5 bases, with 16 bases left in between. Germline V lookup: CDR1 LNHNV, CDR2 YYDKDF (reference sequence). The CDR3 totals 15 residues. DNA of the CDR3: TGTGCCACCAGCAGGGCCCCCACGGGACGGGAGACCCAGTACTTC. This gives the protein CATSRAPTGRETQYF.